The rows below give T cell receptor beta chains drawn from one sample of a study of T cell repertoires in cytomegalovirus infection. No antigen is known for these receptors. TCRdb passed the reads through MiXCR, listing each CDR3 protein once. The sample contains about 330,000 distinct CDR3 sequences, approximately 30% of which appear only once. The sample here was cultured PBMCs, taken from culture after CMV antigen stimulation. The receptors shown here come from a human donor in good health (CMV status not recorded). Some clones in this sample may be carry-over from other donors' samples. CDR3s include the opening cysteine and the closing phenylalanine or tryptophan. The D gene is left open where the match is weak. Where a row states a size, it is once, few, many or the class of an expanded clone; other rows omit it.

d_gene: TRBD1
abundance: .
j_gene: TRBJ1-2
v_gene: TRBV5-3
CDR3aa: CASSLGRGRDGYTF
CDR3nt: TGTGCCAGCAGCTTGGGAAGGGGGCGGGATGGCTACACCTTC

d_gene: .
abundance: .
j_gene: TRBJ2-5
v_gene: TRBV28
CDR3aa: CASSFRTPGRETQYF
CDR3nt: TGTGCCAGCAGTTTCAGAACTCCGGGACGAGAGACCCAGTACTTC

d_gene: TRBD2
abundance: .
j_gene: TRBJ2-3
v_gene: TRBV7-3
CDR3aa: CASSLGRANTDTQYF
CDR3nt: TGTGCCAGCAGCTTAGGGAGGGCCAATACAGATACGCAGTATTTT

d_gene: TRBD1
abundance: .
j_gene: TRBJ1-2
v_gene: TRBV4-2
CDR3aa: CASRATGDFYGYTF
CDR3nt: TGTGCCAGCAGGGCGACAGGGGACTTCTATGGCTACACCTTC

d_gene: .
abundance: many
j_gene: TRBJ1-5
v_gene: TRBV12-3/TRBV12-4
CDR3aa: CASSNFIRDQPQHF
CDR3nt: TGTGCCAGCAGTAATTTCATAAGGGATCAGCCCCAGCATTTT

d_gene: .
abundance: few
j_gene: TRBJ2-3
v_gene: TRBV7-3
CDR3aa: CASSPLGSAADTQYF
CDR3nt: TGTGCCAGCAGTCCTCTCGGGTCGGCGGCAGATACGCAGTATTTT

d_gene: TRBD1
abundance: many
j_gene: TRBJ2-2
v_gene: TRBV7-9
CDR3aa: CASSSWTGAVTGELFF
CDR3nt: TGTGCCAGCAGCTCCTGGACAGGGGCGGTCACCGGGGAGCTGTTTTTT

d_gene: .
abundance: .
j_gene: TRBJ2-1
v_gene: TRBV6-1
CDR3aa: CASSGGKNEQFF
CDR3nt: TGTGCCAGCAGTGGGGGGAAGAATGAGCAGTTCTTC

d_gene: TRBD2
abundance: few
j_gene: TRBJ2-1
v_gene: TRBV18
CDR3aa: CASSRKGLAGDLGAHEQFF
CDR3nt: TGTGCCAGCTCACGAAAAGGACTAGCGGGAGATCTTGGCGCCCATGAGCAGTTCTTC

d_gene: TRBD1
abundance: .
j_gene: TRBJ2-1
v_gene: TRBV7-9
CDR3aa: CASASRDRISSSYNEQFF
CDR3nt: TGTGCCAGCGCAAGCAGGGACAGAATATCGAGCTCCTACAATGAGCAGTTCTTC

d_gene: TRBD1
abundance: .
j_gene: TRBJ1-2
v_gene: TRBV28
CDR3aa: CASSPVAGGGYTF
CDR3nt: TGTGCCAGCAGCCCGGTGGCAGGGGGAGGCTACACCTTC

d_gene: .
abundance: .
j_gene: TRBJ2-1
v_gene: TRBV4-1
CDR3aa: CASSQDERALGWGNEQFF
CDR3nt: TGCGCCAGCAGCCAAGATGAGCGGGCCCTAGGGTGGGGCAATGAGCAGTTCTTC

d_gene: .
abundance: once
j_gene: TRBJ2-1
v_gene: TRBV6-1
CDR3aa: CASTRDANNEQFF
CDR3nt: TGTGCCAGCACCAGGGATGCAAACAATGAGCAGTTCTTC

d_gene: .
abundance: .
j_gene: TRBJ1-1
v_gene: TRBV29-1
CDR3aa: CSSIPRAENTEAFF
CDR3nt: TGCAGCTCCATACCTAGGGCGGAGAACACTGAAGCTTTCTTT

d_gene: TRBD2
abundance: .
j_gene: TRBJ2-7
v_gene: TRBV5-6
CDR3aa: CASSQLWTSESYEQYF
CDR3nt: TGTGCCAGCAGCCAGCTCTGGACTAGCGAGTCCTACGAGCAGTACTTC

d_gene: .
abundance: .
j_gene: TRBJ1-5
v_gene: TRBV15
CDR3aa: CATSRQGFRNQPQHF
CDR3nt: TGTGCCACCAGCAGACAGGGCTTCAGGAATCAGCCCCAGCATTTT

d_gene: TRBD1
abundance: .
j_gene: TRBJ2-1
v_gene: TRBV29-1
CDR3aa: CSVEATGSYNEQFF
CDR3nt: TGCAGCGTTGAAGCGACAGGGTCCTACAATGAGCAGTTCTTC

d_gene: .
abundance: .
j_gene: TRBJ2-1
v_gene: TRBV7-2
CDR3aa: CASSFTGPPDEQFF
CDR3nt: TGTGCCAGCAGCTTTACGGGACCCCCGGATGAGCAGTTCTTC

d_gene: .
abundance: .
j_gene: TRBJ1-5
v_gene: TRBV28
CDR3aa: CASSLWAGSQPQHF
CDR3nt: TGTGCCAGCAGTTTATGGGCCGGTAGTCAGCCCCAGCATTTT

d_gene: TRBD2
abundance: .
j_gene: TRBJ2-1
v_gene: TRBV2
CDR3aa: CASSELAGGFNEQFF
CDR3nt: TGTGCCAGCAGTGAACTAGCGGGAGGTTTCAATGAGCAGTTCTTC

d_gene: .
abundance: few
j_gene: TRBJ2-1
v_gene: TRBV7-2
CDR3aa: CASSATAGGYNEQFF
CDR3nt: TGTGCCAGCAGCGCAACCGCTGGGGGATACAATGAGCAGTTCTTC

d_gene: TRBD1
abundance: .
j_gene: TRBJ2-6
v_gene: TRBV6-5
CDR3aa: CASSQPRLDRGITGANVLTF
CDR3nt: TGTGCCAGCAGCCAACCCCGTCTGGACAGGGGAATCACTGGGGCCAACGTCCTGACTTTC

d_gene: .
abundance: .
j_gene: TRBJ1-1
v_gene: TRBV28
CDR3aa: CASSLGWGARTEAFF
CDR3nt: TGTGCCAGCAGTTTGGGGTGGGGGGCGAGGACTGAAGCTTTCTTT

d_gene: TRBD2
abundance: .
j_gene: TRBJ2-5
v_gene: TRBV20-1
CDR3aa: CSARDSGGSQETQYF
CDR3nt: TGCAGTGCTAGAGATTCCGGCGGGAGCCAAGAGACCCAGTACTTC

d_gene: TRBD2
abundance: .
j_gene: TRBJ2-1
v_gene: TRBV11-2
CDR3aa: CASNPSALAGVGDNEQFF
CDR3nt: TGTGCCAGCAACCCCAGTGCACTAGCGGGAGTTGGCGACAATGAGCAGTTCTTC

d_gene: .
abundance: .
j_gene: TRBJ1-2
v_gene: TRBV6-2/TRBV6-3
CDR3aa: CASRHLGVKGYTF
CDR3nt: TGTGCCAGCAGACACCTGGGCGTCAAAGGCTACACCTTC

d_gene: .
abundance: .
j_gene: TRBJ2-1
v_gene: TRBV7-6
CDR3aa: CASSSVDWEQFF
CDR3nt: TGTGCCAGCAGCTCCGTGGACTGGGAGCAGTTCTTC

d_gene: .
abundance: .
j_gene: TRBJ2-7
v_gene: TRBV7-9
CDR3aa: CASSPVGTGPYEQYF
CDR3nt: TGTGCCAGCAGCCCGGTCGGTACCGGACCCTACGAGCAGTACTTC

d_gene: .
abundance: .
j_gene: TRBJ2-1
v_gene: TRBV4-1
CDR3aa: CATAGGGYNEQFF
CDR3nt: TGCGCCACTGCCGGAGGCGGGTACAATGAGCAGTTCTTC

d_gene: .
abundance: few
j_gene: TRBJ2-1
v_gene: TRBV30
CDR3aa: CAWSVGGSSYNEQFF
CDR3nt: TGTGCCTGGAGTGTAGGCGGTAGCTCCTACAATGAGCAGTTCTTC

d_gene: TRBD2
abundance: .
j_gene: TRBJ2-3
v_gene: TRBV19
CDR3aa: CASSFRRGTSRDTQYF
CDR3nt: TGTGCCAGTAGTTTCCGGCGGGGGACTAGCCGAGATACGCAGTATTTT

d_gene: .
abundance: .
j_gene: TRBJ1-2
v_gene: TRBV7-2
CDR3aa: CASSAPGSNYGYTF
CDR3nt: TGTGCCAGCAGCGCTCCAGGGTCTAACTATGGCTACACCTTC

d_gene: .
abundance: few
j_gene: TRBJ1-1
v_gene: TRBV14
CDR3aa: CASSQDWGGRSEAFF
CDR3nt: TGTGCCAGCAGCCAAGATTGGGGGGGCAGGTCTGAAGCTTTCTTT

d_gene: TRBD2
abundance: many
j_gene: TRBJ2-2
v_gene: TRBV7-2
CDR3aa: CASSLVGLAGGWYTGELFF
CDR3nt: TGTGCCAGCAGCTTAGTGGGACTAGCGGGCGGGTGGTACACCGGGGAGCTGTTTTTT

d_gene: .
abundance: .
j_gene: TRBJ1-4
v_gene: TRBV27
CDR3aa: CASCRTAPEREKLFF
CDR3nt: TGTGCCAGCTGCAGGACCGCTCCCGAGCGTGAAAAACTGTTTTTT

d_gene: TRBD1
abundance: few
j_gene: TRBJ1-6
v_gene: TRBV7-9
CDR3aa: CASSPRQGGYNSPLHF
CDR3nt: TGTGCCAGCAGCCCCCGACAGGGCGGATATAATTCACCCCTCCACTTT

d_gene: TRBD2
abundance: few
j_gene: TRBJ2-3
v_gene: TRBV27
CDR3aa: CASSSQTGGTSDTQYF
CDR3nt: TGTGCCAGCAGTTCTCAAACGGGAGGGACCTCGGATACGCAGTATTTT

d_gene: .
abundance: .
j_gene: TRBJ2-3
v_gene: TRBV7-6
CDR3aa: CASSSPGHYTQYF
CDR3nt: TGTGCCAGCAGCTCCCCGGGACATTATACGCAGTATTTT

d_gene: .
abundance: .
j_gene: TRBJ2-7
v_gene: TRBV7-8
CDR3aa: CASSLITRGEQYF
CDR3nt: TGTGCCAGCAGCTTAATCACCCGGGGCGAGCAGTACTTC

d_gene: .
abundance: .
j_gene: TRBJ2-1
v_gene: TRBV5-5
CDR3aa: CASSFRVPGSYNEQFF
CDR3nt: TGTGCCAGCAGCTTCAGGGTCCCGGGATCCTACAATGAGCAGTTCTTC

d_gene: .
abundance: .
j_gene: TRBJ1-6
v_gene: TRBV27
CDR3aa: CASRGNGNSPLHF
CDR3nt: TGTGCCAGCAGAGGGAATGGAAATTCACCCCTCCACTTT

d_gene: .
abundance: .
j_gene: TRBJ1-1
v_gene: TRBV28
CDR3aa: CASSLVSRWAFF
CDR3nt: TGTGCCAGCAGTTTGGTTTCCCGGTGGGCTTTCTTT

d_gene: TRBD1
abundance: .
j_gene: TRBJ1-2
v_gene: TRBV4-1
CDR3aa: CASSPEGQRVVGYTF
CDR3nt: TGCGCCAGCAGCCCCGAGGGACAGCGTGTCGTCGGCTACACCTTC

d_gene: TRBD2
abundance: few
j_gene: TRBJ2-1
v_gene: TRBV20-1
CDR3aa: CSARTAGTSPNEQFF
CDR3nt: TGCAGTGCTAGAACCGCCGGGACTAGTCCCAATGAGCAGTTCTTC

d_gene: .
abundance: few
j_gene: TRBJ2-6
v_gene: TRBV10-3
CDR3aa: CATPALRNSGANVLTF
CDR3nt: TGTGCCACACCCGCACTTAGAAACTCTGGGGCCAACGTCCTGACTTTC